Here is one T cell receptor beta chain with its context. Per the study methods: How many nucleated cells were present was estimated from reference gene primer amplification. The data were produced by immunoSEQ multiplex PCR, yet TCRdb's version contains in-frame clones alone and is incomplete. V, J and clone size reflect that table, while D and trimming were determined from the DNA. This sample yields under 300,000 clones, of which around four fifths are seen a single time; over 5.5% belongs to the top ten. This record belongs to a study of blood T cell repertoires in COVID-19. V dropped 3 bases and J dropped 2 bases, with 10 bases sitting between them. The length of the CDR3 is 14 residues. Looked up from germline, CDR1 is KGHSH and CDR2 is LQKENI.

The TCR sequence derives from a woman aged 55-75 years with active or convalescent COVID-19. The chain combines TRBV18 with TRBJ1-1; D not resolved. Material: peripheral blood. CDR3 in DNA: TGTGCCAGCTCACCTCAGAACAGCAACACTGAAGCTTTCTTT. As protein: CASSPQNSNTEAFF. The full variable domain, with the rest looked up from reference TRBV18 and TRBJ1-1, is NAGVMQNPRHLVRRRGQEARLRCSPMKGHSHVYWYRQLPEEGLKFMVYLQKENIIDESGMPKERFSAEFPKEGPSILRIQQVVRGDSAAYFCASSPQNSNTEAFFGQGTRLTVV.